These 17 T cell receptor beta chains originate from one sample sequenced in a study of cytomegalovirus exposure and HLA in healthy donors (dated by TCRdb to the late 2010s). The method was the immunoSEQ multiplex PCR assay. For the multiplex PCR, a mixture combining 60 forward primers for TCR Vbeta segments and 13 reverse primers for TCR Jbeta segments was used. Held by TCRdb, this immuneACCESS table contains in-frame sequences only and omits some clones. Under half of the omission traces to an unresolved V gene where checked; the cause of the rest is unknown. Here the sample has about 86,000 clones; around 75% occur a single time. The ten most abundant clones make up roughly 14% of the sample. The sample was PBMCs. Receptor source: a woman between 40 and 55 years old in good health and CMV-seropositive.

This chain uses TRBV7-6 with TRBJ2-1, with D possibly TRBD1 on 6 matching bases. Per the germline V gene, CDR1 is SGHVS and CDR2 is FNYEAQ. Trimming took 5 bases from V and 7 from J, leaving 12 bases between them. This CDR3 is built from 13 residues. As DNA, the CDR3 is TGTGCCAGCAGCCAAGACACAGGGAATGAGCAGTTCTTC. This gives the protein CASSQDTGNEQFF.

This clone was seen just once. The chain links TRBV13 to TRBJ2-7, with TRBD2 identical over 7 bases. The CDR3 has 14 amino acids. CDR1 is PRHDT, CDR2 FYEKMQ, per germline (reference sequence). V was pared by 11 bases and J by 0 bases, with 10 bases of the junction left unmatched. CDR3 sequence (DNA): TGTGCCTCCCGGGAGGCTGCCAGCTCCTACGAGCAGTACTTC. It specifies CASREAASSYEQYF.

This clone was seen a single time. The chain employs TRBV6-1 and TRBJ2-5; 8 bases are shared with TRBD1. This CDR3 comprises 16 residues. The trim removed 4 bases at V and 4 bases at J, leaving 11 bases unmatched. Germline V gene sequence: CDR1 MNHNS, CDR2 SASEGT. Written as DNA, the CDR3 is TGTGCCAGCAGTGCGGGTTCAGGGGGCGTTGGAGAGACCCAGTACTTC. Its translation: CASSAGSGGVGETQYF.

The chain couples TRBV6-1 to TRBJ1-2; D remains unclear. Germline values: CDR1 MNHNS, CDR2 SASEGT. V shed 0 bases and J shed 4 bases, with 15 bases lying between them. The CDR3 covers 16 residues. The CDR3 DNA reads TGTGCCAGCAGTGAAGCCGGATGGCATCGGGGCTATGGCTACACCTTC. Translating it yields CASSEAGWHRGYGYTF.

The chain uses TRBV7-8 and TRBJ2-5; TRBD2 aligns across 7 bases. CDR3 length equals 14 residues. The V gene's germline CDR1 is SGHVS and CDR2 FQNEAQ. The ends lost 5 bases at V and 5 bases at J; junction bases unmatched: 8. The CDR3 sequence: CASSAGLGAETQYF. Here the CDR3 DNA reads TGTGCCAGCAGCGCTGGACTAGGGGCGGAGACCCAGTACTTC.

V is TRBV7-2 and J is TRBJ2-2, with TRBD1 matching over 7 bases. CDR1 and CDR2 from the germline V gene are SGHTA and FQGNSA. The CDR3 sequence is 16 residues long. V lost 5 bases, J lost 1 base, and 7 bases stayed unmatched. CDR3 in amino acids: CASSPYRGLNTGELFF. CDR3 sequence (DNA): TGTGCCAGCAGCCCTTACAGGGGCTTGAACACCGGGGAGCTGTTTTTT.

This clone was detected only once. CDR3 nucleotide sequence: TGTGCCAGCAGCCAAGATATCCTAGCCTATGAGCAGTTCTTC. It codes for CASSQDILAYEQFF. V usage is TRBV14 and J usage is TRBJ2-1; D is possibly TRBD2 (5 bases). Germline lookup yields CDR1 SGHDN and CDR2 FVKESK. This CDR3 contains 14 residues. V gave up 0 bases and J gave up 8 bases, with 11 bases separating them.

The V call is TRBV7-2, the J call TRBJ1-5; D gene ambiguous. The V end was cut by 5 bases, the J end by 8 bases, with 13 bases between. Germline V gene data show CDR1 as SGHTA and CDR2 as FQGNSA. CDR3 length: 13 residues. CDR3: CASSPGRAEPQHF. CDR3 in DNA: TGTGCCAGCAGCCCCGGGCGGGCAGAGCCCCAGCATTTT.

This chain connects TRBV29-1 to TRBJ2-2; 7 positions agree with TRBD2. Looked up from germline, CDR1 is SQVTM and CDR2 is ANQGSEA. J lost 3 bases, V lost 7 bases, and 14 bases had no gene match. The CDR3 has 16 amino acids. The CDR3 sequence: CSAQGPGGVDTGELFF. For the CDR3, the DNA is TGCAGCGCCCAAGGTCCGGGGGGAGTGGACACCGGGGAGCTGTTTTTT.

The J gene is TRBJ1-1, the V gene TRBV6-1; 10 bases line up with TRBD1. CDR1 and CDR2 from the germline V gene are MNHNS and SASEGT. The length of the CDR3 is 15 residues. After removal of 4 bases from V and 4 bases from J, the junction contained 6 bases not matched to a gene. DNA for the CDR3: TGTGCCAGCAGTGGGACAGGGGGGTTTCTCACTGAAGCTTTCTTT. Translating it yields CASSGTGGFLTEAFF.

The V and J genes are TRBV28 and TRBJ2-1; 7 nucleotides align to TRBD2. V trimming: 6 bases; J trimming: 3 bases; junction bases outside the gene matches: 11. The CDR3 spans 16 residues. Per the germline V gene, CDR1 is MDHEN and CDR2 is SYDVKM. CDR3 in amino acids: CASSLGWEGHYNEQFF. CDR3 in DNA: TGTGCCAGCAGCCTCGGGTGGGAGGGCCACTACAATGAGCAGTTCTTC.

This clone showed up just once. The genes are TRBV7-2 and TRBJ2-7; TRBD2 matches 7 bases. Germline V gene sequence: CDR1 SGHTA, CDR2 FQGNSA. V lost 1 base to trimming and J lost 8 bases; unmatched junction nucleotides: 8. This CDR3 contains 14 residues. The CDR3 here is CASSLDSTSKKQYF. In nucleotides, the CDR3 is TGTGCCAGCAGCTTAGACTCGACTAGCAAAAAGCAGTACTTC.

In this sample, this clone turned up once. The chain recombines TRBV29-1 with TRBJ2-2; 7 positions match TRBD2. V lost 3 bases, J lost 2 bases, and 6 bases stayed unmatched. Germline assignment: CDR1 SQVTM and CDR2 ANQGSEA. This CDR3 spans 15 amino acids. In DNA, the CDR3 is TGCAGCGTTGAGGCGGGGGTCCCCAACACCGGGGAGCTGTTTTTT. As protein: CSVEAGVPNTGELFF.

The chain recombines TRBV28 with TRBJ2-1; D unclear. CDR1 and CDR2 (germline): MDHEN, SYDVKM. V lost 6 bases, J lost 6 bases, and 12 bases lay in between. The CDR3 sequence is 13 residues long. CDR3 sequence: CASSIHSGNEQFF. The CDR3 nucleotides are TGTGCCAGCAGCATCCACTCGGGCAATGAGCAGTTCTTC.

CDR3 DNA: TGTGCCAGCAGCTCCTACAGGGGGCAGGGGGAAAAACTGTTTTTT. Amino acid sequence: CASSSYRGQGEKLFF. The chain recombines TRBV6-5 with TRBJ1-4; 9 bases align to TRBD1. Trimming at V came to 6 bases and at J to 8 bases, leaving 10 bases not matched to a gene. CDR1 is MNHEY and CDR2 is SVGAGI in the germline V gene. This CDR3 spans 15 amino acids.

The chain has TRBV28 and TRBJ1-2; maybe TRBD1 (6 bases). V lost 5 bases, J lost 3 bases, and 10 bases lay in between. Germline V CDR1 and CDR2: MDHEN, SYDVKM. CDR3 length equals 13 residues. The CDR3 is CASSRTEYYGYTF. The DNA of the CDR3 is TGTGCCAGCAGTCGGACAGAGTACTATGGCTACACCTTC.

This chain joins TRBV28 and TRBJ2-7; 9 bases map to TRBD2. With V trimmed by 5 bases and J by 0 bases, 5 bases remained unmatched. CDR1 MDHEN and CDR2 SYDVKM come from the germline V gene. The CDR3 has 15 residues. CDR3 region: CASSRGGASSYEQYF. DNA for the CDR3: TGTGCCAGCAGTCGCGGGGGGGCGAGCTCCTACGAGCAGTACTTC.